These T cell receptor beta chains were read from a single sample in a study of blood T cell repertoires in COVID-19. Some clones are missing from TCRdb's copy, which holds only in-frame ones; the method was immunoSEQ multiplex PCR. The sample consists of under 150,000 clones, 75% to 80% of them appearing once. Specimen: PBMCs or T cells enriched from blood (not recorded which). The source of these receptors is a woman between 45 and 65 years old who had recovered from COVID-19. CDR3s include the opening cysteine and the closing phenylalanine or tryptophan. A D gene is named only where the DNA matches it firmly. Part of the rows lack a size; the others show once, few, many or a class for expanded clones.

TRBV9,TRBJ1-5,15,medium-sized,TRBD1,CASSATGDPSQPQHF,TGTGCCAGCAGCGCAACAGGGGACCCTAGTCAGCCCCAGCATTTT
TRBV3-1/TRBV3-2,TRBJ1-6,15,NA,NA,CASSQDQGAWSPLHF,TGTGCCAGCAGCCAAGATCAGGGCGCATGGTCACCCCTCCACTTT
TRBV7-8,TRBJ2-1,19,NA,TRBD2,CASSLKASGGHKAYNEQFF,TGTGCCAGCAGCTTAAAGGCTAGCGGGGGCCATAAGGCCTACAATGAGCAGTTCTTC
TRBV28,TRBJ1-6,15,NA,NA,CASSLADRRNSPLHF,TGTGCCAGCAGTTTAGCCGACAGGAGGAATTCACCCCTCCACTTT
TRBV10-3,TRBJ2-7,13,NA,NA,CATSFGRRDEQYF,TGTGCCACCTCCTTCGGTAGGAGGGACGAGCAGTACTTC
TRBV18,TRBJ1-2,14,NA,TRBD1,CASSPGQGNIGYTF,TGTGCCAGCTCACCGGGACAGGGGAATATCGGCTACACCTTC
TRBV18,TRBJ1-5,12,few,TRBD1,CASSPRQGPQHF,TGTGCCAGCTCACCAAGACAGGGGCCCCAGCATTTT
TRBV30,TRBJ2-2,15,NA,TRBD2,CAWSGTSGGTGELFF,TGTGCCTGGAGCGGGACTAGCGGGGGTACCGGGGAGCTGTTTTTT
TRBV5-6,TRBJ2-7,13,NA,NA,CASSGGPGYEQYF,TGTGCCAGCAGCGGCGGGCCAGGCTACGAGCAGTACTTC
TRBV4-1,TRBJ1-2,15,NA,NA,CASRRIDLANYGYTF,TGCGCCAGCAGGCGAATTGATCTAGCTAACTATGGCTACACCTTC
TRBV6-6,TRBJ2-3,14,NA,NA,CASTSQVSTDTQYF,TGTGCCAGCACCTCCCAGGTTAGCACAGATACGCAGTATTTT
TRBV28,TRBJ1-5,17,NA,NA,CASSAPPGRESNQPQHF,TGTGCCAGCAGCGCCCCTCCTGGGCGGGAGAGCAATCAGCCCCAGCATTTT
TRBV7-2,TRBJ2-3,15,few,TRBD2,CASSPSSGRTDTQYF,TGTGCCAGCAGCCCCTCTAGCGGGAGAACAGATACGCAGTATTTT